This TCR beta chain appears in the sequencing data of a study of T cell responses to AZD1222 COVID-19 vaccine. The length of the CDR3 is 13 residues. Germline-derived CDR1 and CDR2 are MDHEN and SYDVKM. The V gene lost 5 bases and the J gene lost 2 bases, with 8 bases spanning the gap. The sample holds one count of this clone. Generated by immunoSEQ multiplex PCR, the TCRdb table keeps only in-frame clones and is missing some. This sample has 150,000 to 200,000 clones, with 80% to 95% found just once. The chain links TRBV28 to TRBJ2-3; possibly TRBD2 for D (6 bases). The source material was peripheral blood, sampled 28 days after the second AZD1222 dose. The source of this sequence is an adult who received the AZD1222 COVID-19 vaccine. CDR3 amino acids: CASSRDFTDTQYF. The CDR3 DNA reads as TGTGCCAGCAGTCGGGACTTCACAGATACGCAGTATTTT.